The 11 T cell receptor beta chains below all came from one sample that was sequenced in a study of cytomegalovirus exposure and HLA in healthy donors (TCRdb year 2017). The receptor library was made with the immunoSEQ multiplex PCR assay. For the multiplex PCR, a mixture combining 60 forward primers for TCR Vbeta segments and 13 reverse primers for TCR Jbeta segments was used. Drawn from immuneACCESS, this table holds only the in-frame rearrangements with V and J called that TCRdb kept. Clones are partly lost; checked studies trace under half to an unresolved V gene and leave the rest unexplained. The sample records around 100,000 clones, 79% of which are singletons. The ten largest clones add up to over 4% of the sample. The sequenced sample consisted of PBMCs. The receptors here all came from a man aged 50-59 years in good health and CMV-seropositive.

The genes are TRBV2 and TRBJ2-2, with TRBD1 as a possible D gene (5 bases). Germline V gene data show CDR1 as SNHLY and CDR2 as FYNNEI. V dropped 4 bases and J dropped 1 base, with 13 bases sitting between them. CDR3 size: 16 residues. The CDR3 bases are TGTGCCAGCAGTGTGGAACAGGTTCGGAACACCGGGGAGCTGTTTTTT. Its translation is CASSVEQVRNTGELFF.

This rearrangement joins TRBV9 to TRBJ2-1; 10 positions match TRBD2. The germline V gene encodes CDR1 SGDLS and CDR2 YYNGEE. The length of the CDR3 is 17 residues. Trimming at V came to 5 bases and at J to 4 bases, leaving 12 bases not matched to a gene. This chain's CDR3 is CASSISGRSSLYNEQFF. For the CDR3, the DNA is TGTGCCAGCAGTATTAGCGGGAGGTCCTCATTATACAATGAGCAGTTCTTC.

V and J are TRBV9 and TRBJ2-1, with 7 bases aligning to TRBD2. This CDR3 spans 15 amino acids. V was pared by 4 bases and J by 6 bases, with 10 bases of the junction left unmatched. Per the germline V gene, CDR1 is SGDLS and CDR2 is YYNGEE. CDR3 region: CASSPLAGFGNEQFF. In DNA form, the CDR3 reads TGTGCCAGCAGCCCCTTAGCGGGTTTCGGCAATGAGCAGTTCTTC.

The chain carries TRBV9 and TRBJ2-7; 10 nucleotides line up with TRBD2. Germline-derived CDR1 and CDR2 are SGDLS and YYNGEE. The V gene end was trimmed by 0 bases and the J gene end by 6 bases; junction bases not matched to a gene: 9. The CDR3 length is 16 residues. The DNA of the CDR3 is TGTGCCAGCAGCGTAGGATCGGGACTAGCGAACTCCGAGCAGTACTTC. Translated: CASSVGSGLANSEQYF.

The gene calls are TRBV10-2 and TRBJ2-7; 7 bases align to TRBD2. This CDR3 has 13 residues. V lost 7 bases to trimming and J lost 5 bases; unmatched junction nucleotides: 8. From germline, CDR1 is WSHSY and CDR2 SAAADI. Written as DNA, the CDR3 is TGCGCCAGCATGGCGGGAGTTTCCCACGAGCAGTACTTC. Amino acids: CASMAGVSHEQYF.

The chain recombines TRBV11-3 with TRBJ2-3; D gene unclear. V lost 5 bases to trimming and J lost 0 bases, with 9 bases between them. CDR1 is SGHNT, CDR2 YENEEA, per germline. This CDR3 spans 14 amino acids. The CDR3 DNA sequence: TGTGCCAGCAGCGATACCGGGAGCACAGATACGCAGTATTTT. Encoded protein: CASSDTGSTDTQYF.

The CDR3 DNA follows: TGCGCCAGCACCTTAGAGGGGGGGCAGAGGACAGATACGCAGTATTTT. This sequence encodes CASTLEGGQRTDTQYF. The chain has TRBV4-1 and TRBJ2-3, with a weak D call TRBD2 (7 bases). This CDR3 region has 16 residues. CDR1 and CDR2 (germline): MGHRA, YSYEKL. The V and J ends lost 7 bases and 3 bases respectively, with 20 bases between them.

The chain carries TRBV4-1 and TRBJ2-2, with D tentatively TRBD1 (6 bases). Germline V lookup: CDR1 MGHRA, CDR2 YSYEKL. Trimming pared 4 bases from V and 6 bases from J, leaving 18 bases between. CDR3 length: 16 residues. This CDR3 is CASSLTGSEGPGELFF. As DNA, the CDR3 is TGCGCCAGCAGCCTTACAGGGTCTGAGGGGCCCGGGGAGCTGTTTTTT.

The chain couples TRBV19 to TRBJ1-5; 9 nucleotides agree with TRBD1. The CDR3 spans 16 residues. V gave up 9 bases and J gave up 1 base; unmatched junction bases: 10. Germline lookup yields CDR1 LNHDA and CDR2 SQIVND (reference sequence). The CDR3 loop reads CASGPNRGQSNQPQHF. In DNA, the CDR3 is TGTGCCAGCGGGCCCAACAGGGGGCAGAGCAATCAGCCCCAGCATTTT.

The chain recombines TRBV5-4 with TRBJ2-7; D unclear. Between the trimmed V and J ends, which lost 0 bases and 4 bases, there was a span of 5 bases. The CDR3 runs 12 residues. Germline CDR1 and CDR2: SGHNT and YYREEE (reference sequence). Here the CDR3 DNA reads TGTGCCAGCAGCTTGGAGGAGTACGAGCAGTACTTC. It yields the protein CASSLEEYEQYF.

This chain links TRBV6-1 with TRBJ2-5; D is undetermined. With 4 bases removed from V and 8 bases from J, the gap between germline ends came to 8 bases. Germline lookup yields CDR1 MNHNS and CDR2 SASEGT. The CDR3 is made up of 11 amino acids. Here the CDR3 reads CASSADNTQYF. Here the CDR3 DNA reads TGTGCCAGCAGTGCCGACAATACCCAGTACTTC.